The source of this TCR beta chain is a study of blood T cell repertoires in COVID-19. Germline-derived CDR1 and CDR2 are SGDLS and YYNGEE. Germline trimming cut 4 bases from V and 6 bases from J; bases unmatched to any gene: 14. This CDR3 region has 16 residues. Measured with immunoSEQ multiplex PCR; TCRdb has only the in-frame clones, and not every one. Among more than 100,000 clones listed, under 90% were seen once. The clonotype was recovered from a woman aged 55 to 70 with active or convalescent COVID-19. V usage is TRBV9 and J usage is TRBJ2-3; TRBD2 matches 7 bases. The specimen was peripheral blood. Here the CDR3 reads CASSPSLREGQDTQYF. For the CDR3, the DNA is TGTGCCAGCAGCCCTTCCTTGAGGGAGGGCCAGGATACGCAGTATTTT.